Listed here is a single T cell receptor beta chain. Its cognate antigen is unknown. Next came a second PCR, run for roughly 7 to 12 cycles, which used a sample-barcoded 5' primer along with a J-beta primer mix. Via MiXCR, TCRdb re-called the 5' RACE reads, giving one row per CDR3 protein. Of some 1.6 million distinct CDR3 sequences in the sample, 34% were seen once. Extractions gave at least 5.5 micrograms of total RNA per sample. This specimen belongs to a study of blood T cells in healthy people across ages. About the study: Template switching retrieved approximately one barcoded beta molecule for each two T cells. General study points: A strong correlation between TCR beta diversity and naive T cell percentage was seen. Older age went with lower TCR beta diversity per million T cells, in a roughly linear way.

Germline V gene data show CDR1 as SNHLY and CDR2 as FYNNEI. The CDR3 runs 17 residues. Trimming cost V 3 bases and J 3 bases; bases outside gene matches: 10. The TCR sequence derives from a woman younger than 45 in good health. The specimen was blood. J is TRBJ2-1 and V is TRBV2, with 8 bases aligning to TRBD2. CDR3 in amino acids: CASSEFSSGSLYNEQFF. The CDR3, as DNA: TGTGCCAGCAGTGAGTTTTCCAGCGGGAGTCTCTACAATGAGCAGTTCTTC.